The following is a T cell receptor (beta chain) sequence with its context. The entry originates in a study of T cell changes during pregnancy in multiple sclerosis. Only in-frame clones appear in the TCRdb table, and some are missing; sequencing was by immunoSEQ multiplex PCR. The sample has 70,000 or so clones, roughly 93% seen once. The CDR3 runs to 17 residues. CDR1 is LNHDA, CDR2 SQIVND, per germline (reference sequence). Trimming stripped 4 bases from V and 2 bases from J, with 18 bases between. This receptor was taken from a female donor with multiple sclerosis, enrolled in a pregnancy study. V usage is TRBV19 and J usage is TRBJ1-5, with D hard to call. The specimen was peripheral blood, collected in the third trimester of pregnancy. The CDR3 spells CASSNGFLGAGNQPQHF. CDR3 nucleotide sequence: TGTGCCAGTAGTAACGGATTCCTAGGCGCGGGCAATCAGCCCCAGCATTTT. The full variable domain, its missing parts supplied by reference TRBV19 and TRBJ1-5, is DGGITQSPKYLFRKEGQNVTLSCEQNLNHDAMYWYRQDPGQGLRLIYYSQIVNDFQKGDIAEGYSVSREKKESFPLTVTSAQKNPTAFYLCASSNGFLGAGNQPQHFGDGTRLSIL.